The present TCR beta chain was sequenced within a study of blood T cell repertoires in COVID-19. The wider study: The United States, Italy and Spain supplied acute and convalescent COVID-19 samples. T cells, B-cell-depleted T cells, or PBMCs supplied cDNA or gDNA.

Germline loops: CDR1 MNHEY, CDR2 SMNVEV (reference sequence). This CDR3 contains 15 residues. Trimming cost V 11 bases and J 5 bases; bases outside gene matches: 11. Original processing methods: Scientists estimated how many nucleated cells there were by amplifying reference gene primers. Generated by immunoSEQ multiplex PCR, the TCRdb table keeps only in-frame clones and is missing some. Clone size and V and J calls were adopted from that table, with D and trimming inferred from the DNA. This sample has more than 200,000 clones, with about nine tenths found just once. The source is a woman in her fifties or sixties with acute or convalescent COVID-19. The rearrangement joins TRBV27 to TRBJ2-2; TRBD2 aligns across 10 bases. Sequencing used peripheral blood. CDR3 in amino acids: CASRPSGGGTGELFF. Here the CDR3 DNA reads TGTGCCTCCCGCCCTAGCGGGGGAGGAACCGGGGAGCTGTTTTTT.